This T cell receptor (beta chain) was identified during a study of tumor-infiltrating lymphocytes in localized non-small cell lung cancer. On the study more broadly: Several tumor histologies, both smoking statuses, and some post-neoadjuvant chemotherapy samples were included. Resected tumor was paired with non-adjacent uninvolved lung from the same patient. Whole-study findings and limits: Each assay used a separate piece of the same tissue.

Assay: immunoSEQ multiplex PCR; the TCRdb copy retains only in-frame clones and omits some. The sample has approximately 8,000 clones, roughly 79% seen once. About this clone itself: As yet, its antigen is unknown.

This CDR3 is built from 15 residues. Germline V gene lookup returns CDR1 SGHDT and CDR2 YYEEEE. V lost 2 bases to trimming and J lost 5 bases; unmatched junction nucleotides: 10. This sequence originates from a human donor with non-small cell lung cancer. V gene TRBV5-6 combines with J gene TRBJ2-7, with 7 bases identical to TRBD1. What was sequenced was uninvolved lung tissue not adjacent to the tumor. The CDR3 DNA reads TGTGCCAGCAGCTTTTCCTCATACAGGGGAGACGAGCAGTACTTC. It codes for CASSFSSYRGDEQYF.